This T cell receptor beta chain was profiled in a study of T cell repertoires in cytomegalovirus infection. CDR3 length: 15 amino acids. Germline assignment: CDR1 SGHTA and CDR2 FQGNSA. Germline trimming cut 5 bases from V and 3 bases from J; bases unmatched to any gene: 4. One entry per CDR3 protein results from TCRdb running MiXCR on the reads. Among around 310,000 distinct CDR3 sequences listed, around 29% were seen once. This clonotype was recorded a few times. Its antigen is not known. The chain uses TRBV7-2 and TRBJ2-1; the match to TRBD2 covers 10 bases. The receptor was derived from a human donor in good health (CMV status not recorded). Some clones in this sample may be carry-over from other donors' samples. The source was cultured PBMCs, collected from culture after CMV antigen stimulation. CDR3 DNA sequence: TGTGCCAGCAGCATACTAGCGGGGTTCTACAATGAGCAGTTCTTC. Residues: CASSILAGFYNEQFF. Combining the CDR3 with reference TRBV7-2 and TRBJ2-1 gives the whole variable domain GAGVSQSPSNKVTEKGKDVELRCDPISGHTALYWYRQSLGQGLEFLIYFQGNSAPDKSGLPSDRFSAERTGGSVSTLTIQRTQQEDSAVYLCASSILAGFYNEQFFGPGTRLTVL.